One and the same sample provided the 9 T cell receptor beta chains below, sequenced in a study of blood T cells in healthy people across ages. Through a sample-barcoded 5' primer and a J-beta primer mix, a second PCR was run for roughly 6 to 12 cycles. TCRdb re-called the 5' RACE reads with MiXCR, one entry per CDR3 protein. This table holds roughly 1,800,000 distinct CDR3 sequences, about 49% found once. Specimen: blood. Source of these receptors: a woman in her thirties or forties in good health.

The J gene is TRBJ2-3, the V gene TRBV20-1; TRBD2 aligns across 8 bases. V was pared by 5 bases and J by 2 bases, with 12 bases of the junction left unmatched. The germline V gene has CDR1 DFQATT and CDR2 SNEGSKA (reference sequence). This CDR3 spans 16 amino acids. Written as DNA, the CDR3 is TGCAGTGCTCTTGGACTAGCCCGTCCTTCCACAGATACGCAGTATTTT. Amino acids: CSALGLARPSTDTQYF.

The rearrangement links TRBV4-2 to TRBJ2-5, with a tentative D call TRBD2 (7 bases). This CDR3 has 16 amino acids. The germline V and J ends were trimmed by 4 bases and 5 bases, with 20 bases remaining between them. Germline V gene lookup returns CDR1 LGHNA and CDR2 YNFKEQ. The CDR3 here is CASSRQPGGAGETQYF. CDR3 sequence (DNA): TGTGCCAGCAGCCGGCAACCTGGGGGGGCTGGGGAGACCCAGTACTTC.

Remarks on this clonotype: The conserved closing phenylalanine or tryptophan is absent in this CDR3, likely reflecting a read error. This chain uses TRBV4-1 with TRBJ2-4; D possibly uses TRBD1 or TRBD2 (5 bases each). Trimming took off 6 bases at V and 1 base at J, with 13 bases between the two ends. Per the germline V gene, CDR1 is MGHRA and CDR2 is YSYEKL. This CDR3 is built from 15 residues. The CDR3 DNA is TGCGCCAGCAGGCGAGGGGAAGGGGCCAAAAACATTCAGTACCTC. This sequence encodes CASRRGEGAKNIQYL.

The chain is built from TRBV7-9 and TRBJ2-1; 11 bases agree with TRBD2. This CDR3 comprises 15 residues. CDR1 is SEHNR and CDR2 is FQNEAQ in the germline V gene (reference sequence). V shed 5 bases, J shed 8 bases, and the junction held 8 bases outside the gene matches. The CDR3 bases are TGTGCCAGCAGCATGCTAGCGGGGGGCGGGGATGAGCAGTTCTTC. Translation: CASSMLAGGGDEQFF.

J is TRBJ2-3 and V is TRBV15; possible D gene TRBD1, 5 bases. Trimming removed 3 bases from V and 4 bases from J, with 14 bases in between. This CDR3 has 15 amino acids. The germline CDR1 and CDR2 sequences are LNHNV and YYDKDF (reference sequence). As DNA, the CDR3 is TGTGCCACCAGCAGTTCAGCACAGACAGCAGATACGCAGTATTTT. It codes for CATSSSAQTADTQYF.

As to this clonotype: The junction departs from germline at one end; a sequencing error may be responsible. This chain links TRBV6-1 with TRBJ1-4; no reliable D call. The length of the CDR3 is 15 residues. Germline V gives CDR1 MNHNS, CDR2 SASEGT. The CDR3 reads CASSEVVVFGERLFF. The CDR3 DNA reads TGTGCCAGCAGTGAAGTAGTCGTCTTTGGTGAAAGACTGTTTTTT.

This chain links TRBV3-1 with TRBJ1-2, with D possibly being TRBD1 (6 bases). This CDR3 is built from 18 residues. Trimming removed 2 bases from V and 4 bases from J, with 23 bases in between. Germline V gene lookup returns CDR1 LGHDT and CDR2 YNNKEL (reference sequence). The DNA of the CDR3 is TGTGCCAGCAGCCAAACTTACGGGGGACAAACCTCTGTCTATGGCTACACCTTC. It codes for CASSQTYGGQTSVYGYTF. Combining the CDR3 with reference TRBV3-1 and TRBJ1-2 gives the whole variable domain DTAVSQTPKYLVTQMGNDKSIKCEQNLGHDTMYWYKQDSKKFLKIMFSYNNKELIINETVPNRFSPKSPDKAHLNLHINSLELGDSAVYFCASSQTYGGQTSVYGYTFGSGTRLTVV.

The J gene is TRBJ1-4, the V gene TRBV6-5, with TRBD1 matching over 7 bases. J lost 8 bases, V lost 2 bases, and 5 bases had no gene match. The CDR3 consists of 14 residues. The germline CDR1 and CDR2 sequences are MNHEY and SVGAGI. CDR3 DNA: TGTGCCAGCAGTTACGACAGGGTAGGCGAAAAACTGTTTTTT. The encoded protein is CASSYDRVGEKLFF.

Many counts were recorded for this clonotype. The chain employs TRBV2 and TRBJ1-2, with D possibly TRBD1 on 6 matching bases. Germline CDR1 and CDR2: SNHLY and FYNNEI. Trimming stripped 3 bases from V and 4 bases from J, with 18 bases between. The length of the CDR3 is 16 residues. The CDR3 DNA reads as TGTGCCAGCAGTGACTCCGGGGCAGGGGATTCCTATGGCTACACCTTC. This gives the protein CASSDSGAGDSYGYTF.